The sequence of this T cell receptor beta chain was determined in a study of T-cell memory formation after mild COVID-19. For the study at large: The TCR clusters were mostly specific to one donor.

Comments on this clonotype: Its antigen is undetermined.

This CDR3 spans 17 amino acids. Germline CDR1 reads SGHTA; CDR2 reads FQGNSA. The V and J ends lost 1 base and 0 bases, in that order; junction bases with no gene match: 7. General study results and limits: Clones contracting day 15 to 85 were balanced CD4/CD8; later expanders leaned CD4+. Certain responding clones were present in pre-infection memory, suggesting participation of cross-reactive memory. There was no confirmation that second-wave clones peaking on day 37 were SARS-CoV-2 specific.

Via MiXCR, TCRdb re-called the 5' RACE reads, giving one row per CDR3 protein. The data show over 250,000 distinct CDR3 sequences, 15% to 20% seen once. The clonotype was recovered from a man between 18 and 29 years old who had mild COVID-19 (a few samples of this study predate the infection). Cell type and time point are not known. The source material was PBMCs or a T cell subset sorted from them (not recorded which). The chain is built from TRBV7-2 and TRBJ1-1; 8 bases agree with TRBD1. The CDR3 here is CASSLERAGGLNTEAFF. CDR3 in DNA: TGTGCCAGCAGCTTAGAAAGGGCAGGGGGCCTGAACACTGAAGCTTTCTTT.